Reported below is one T cell receptor (beta chain). As yet, its antigen is unknown. The run depth of the assay was deep. Using immunoSEQ multiplex PCR, the repertoire was profiled, and TCRdb retains in-frame clones only, with some absent. The sample includes some 630,000 clones, 95% to 96% of them seen just once. The naive CD8 fraction comprised CD45RO-negative cells positively selected for CCR7 and excluded terminally differentiated effector memory CD45RA+ cells. Each sample came from a Caucasian adult donor living in Nashville, Tennessee. The data originate from a study of shared clonotypes between healthy human individuals. Findings and caveats of the study: Rarefaction gave evidence that sorted-subset sequencing remained incomplete despite large depth.

CDR3 length equals 15 residues. Trimming cost V 2 bases and J 0 bases, with 11 bases left between them. The germline CDR1 and CDR2 sequences are GTSNPN and SVGIG (reference sequence). The sample consisted of naive CD8+ T cells sorted from blood. The V gene is TRBV30, the J gene TRBJ1-5; D not resolved. The clonotype comes from a woman aged 25-40 years in good health. The DNA of the CDR3 is TGTGCCTGGAGTATCGGACCGTATAGCAATCAGCCCCAGCATTTT. It specifies CAWSIGPYSNQPQHF.